This TCR beta chain was obtained from a study of Ad26.COV2.S vaccination and SARS-CoV-2 variants. Study details: Ad26.COV2.S, an intramuscular injection, was given once or twice 56 days apart.

Trimming left V 5 bases short and J 4 bases short, with 6 bases between. The CDR3 has 12 residues. Germline V lookup: CDR1 SNHLY, CDR2 FYNNEI. Treatment: around 19 received Ad26.COV2.S at low or high dose, single or two shots; 5 received placebo; per-sample allocation not given. Repertoires come from day 63 after the first vaccine or placebo injection. Profiled with immunoSEQ multiplex PCR; TCRdb holds only in-frame clones, not every one. The data show about 400,000 clones, around 92% seen once. The sequencing here drew on peripheral blood, taken in a trial of Ad26.COV2.S vaccine versus placebo. The V and J genes are TRBV2 and TRBJ1-5; D uncertain. This clonotype was obtained from a person aged 18-60 years who received the Ad26.COV2.S COVID-19 vaccine or a placebo. CDR3 in amino acids: CASSPVNQPQHF. The CDR3 DNA reads as TGTGCCAGCAGTCCGGTTAATCAGCCCCAGCATTTT.